This paragraph reports one TCR beta chain. There is no known antigen for this receptor. Per-nucleotide qualities are absent, and no much larger clonotype sits a single base away. Taken from cysteine to phenylalanine, the CDR3 has 17 residues. The read is trimmed to its CDR3 DNA, 51 bases read in frame from base 1. From the germline V gene (reference sequence), CDR1 is LNHNV and CDR2 is YYDKDF. Compared with germline, V lacks 4 bases and J lacks 5 bases; bases without a gene match: 14. TCRdb names Illumina HiSeq 1500 as the instrument used. The raw public reads went through TCRdb reprocessing: fastp at Q25, MiXCR clone calling, in-frame beta chains kept. CDR3 protein sequences are deduplicated, and each keeps its most common genes and DNA. For this sample there are 300,000 or so distinct CDR3 sequences; about 8.8% appear just once. The biggest ten clones account for around 2.5% of the sample. The sample comes from a study of T cell repertoires in cytomegalovirus infection (dated by TCRdb to about 2019). For the wider study: Donor HLA type was relevant to the analysis, as public TCR beta signatures indicated carriage of CMV infection together with the matching HLA type.

Study-level results and caveats: Cumulative frequency of public TCR beta family members discriminated carriers of CMV infection plus the relevant HLA type in this cohort and an independent approximately 370-donor cohort. The ex vivo response was dominated by HLA-C-restricted CMV-specific TCR beta clonotypes, which also provided the single most frequent clonotype in two of eight donors.

This receptor was obtained from a human donor in good health (CMV status not recorded). Some clones in this sample may be carry-over from other donors' samples. Sequencing was carried out using PBMCs. The rearrangement combines TRBV15 with TRBJ2-1; TRBD1 agrees with 7 junctional bases. CDR3 sequence: CATSTQRGRLVNNEQFF. The nucleotide sequence is given as TGTGCCACCAGCACCCAGAGGGGGCGCCTTGTCAACAATGAGCAGTTCTTC.